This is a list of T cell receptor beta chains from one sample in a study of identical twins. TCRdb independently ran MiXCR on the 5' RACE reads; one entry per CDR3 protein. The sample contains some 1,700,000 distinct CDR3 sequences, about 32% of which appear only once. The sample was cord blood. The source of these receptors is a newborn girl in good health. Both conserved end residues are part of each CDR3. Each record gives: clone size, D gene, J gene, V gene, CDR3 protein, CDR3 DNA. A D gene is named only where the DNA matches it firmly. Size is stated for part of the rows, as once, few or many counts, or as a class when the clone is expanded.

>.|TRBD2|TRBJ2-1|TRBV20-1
CSARAASGIWDGQFF
TGCAGTGCTAGAGCCGCTAGCGGGATCTGGGATGGGCAGTTCTTC
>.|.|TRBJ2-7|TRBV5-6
CASSLLSDRYYEQYF
TGTGCCAGCAGCTTACTCTCGGACAGATACTACGAGCAGTACTTC
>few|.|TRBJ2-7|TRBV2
CASSERRNYEQYF
TGTGCCAGCAGTGAACGACGGAACTACGAGCAGTACTTC
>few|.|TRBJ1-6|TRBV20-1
CSAREGARALSSYNSPLHF
TGCAGTGCTAGAGAGGGGGCTCGGGCATTGAGCTCCTATAATTCACCCCTCCACTTT
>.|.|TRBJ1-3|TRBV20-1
CSVWGPSGNTIYF
TGCAGTGTGTGGGGGCCCTCTGGAAACACCATATATTTT
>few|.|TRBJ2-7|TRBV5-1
CASSLELASSYNEQYF
TGCGCCAGCAGCTTAGAACTAGCCAGCTCCTACAATGAGCAGTACTTC
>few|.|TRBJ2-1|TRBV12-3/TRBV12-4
CASTLSLGVNEQFF
TGTGCCAGCACTTTGTCACTAGGTGTGAATGAGCAGTTCTTC
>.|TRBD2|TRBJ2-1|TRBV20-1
CSGPTSAGSYNEQFF
TGCAGTGGCCCGACTAGCGCCGGGTCCTACAATGAGCAGTTCTTC
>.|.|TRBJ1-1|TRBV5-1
CASRQAENTEAFF
TGCGCCAGCAGACAAGCGGAGAACACTGAAGCTTTCTTT
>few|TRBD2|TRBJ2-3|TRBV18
CASSLPLGASGGTDTQYF
TGTGCCAGCTCACTCCCCTTGGGGGCTAGCGGGGGCACAGATACGCAGTATTTT
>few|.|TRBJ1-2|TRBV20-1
CSARRLKDYGYTF
TGCAGTGCCCGGAGGCTTAAAGACTATGGCTACACCTTC
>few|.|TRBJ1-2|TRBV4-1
CASSSPVRGDYGYTF
TGCGCCAGCAGCTCCCCGGTCCGGGGTGACTATGGCTACACCTTC
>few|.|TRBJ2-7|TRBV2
CASIRDSRSYEQYF
TGTGCCAGCATCCGGGACTCTAGGTCCTACGAGCAGTACTTC
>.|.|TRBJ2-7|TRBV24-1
CATSDGDGYEQYF
TGTGCCACCAGTGACGGCGACGGTTACGAGCAGTACTTC
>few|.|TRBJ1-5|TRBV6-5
CASSYSGTKGGISNQPQHF
TGTGCCAGCAGTTACTCTGGGACAAAGGGGGGTATTAGCAATCAGCCCCAGCATTTT
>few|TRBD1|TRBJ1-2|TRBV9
CASSVDVTGGGYTF
TGTGCCAGCAGCGTAGATGTGACAGGGGGCGGCTACACCTTC
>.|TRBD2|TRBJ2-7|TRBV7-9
CASSLGKGLSEQYF
TGTGCCAGCAGCTTGGGGAAGGGACTATCTGAGCAGTACTTC
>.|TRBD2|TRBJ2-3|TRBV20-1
CSAPTSGRVDTQYF
TGCAGTGCCCCGACTAGCGGGAGGGTAGATACGCAGTATTTT
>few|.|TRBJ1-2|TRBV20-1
CSAGLYGYTF
TGCAGTGCTGGACTCTATGGCTACACCTTC
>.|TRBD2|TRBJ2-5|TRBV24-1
CATSDLLAGVREQYF
TGTGCCACCAGTGATTTGCTCGCGGGAGTACGAGAGCAGTACTTC
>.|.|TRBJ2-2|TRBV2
CASSELPGNTGELFF
TGTGCCAGCAGTGAACTCCCGGGTAACACCGGGGAGCTGTTTTTT
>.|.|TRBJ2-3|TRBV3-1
CASSQEMTSTDTQYF
TGTGCCAGCAGCCAAGAAATGACCAGCACAGATACGCAGTATTTT
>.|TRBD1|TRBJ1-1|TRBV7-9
CASSQRDSMNTEAFF
TGTGCCAGCAGCCAGCGGGACAGTATGAACACTGAAGCTTTCTTT
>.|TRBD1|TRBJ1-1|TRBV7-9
CASSPRLQGEAFF
TGTGCCAGCAGCCCCCGTTTACAGGGGGAAGCTTTCTTT
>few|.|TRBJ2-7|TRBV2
CASRPGAAYEQYF
TGTGCCAGCAGACCCGGGGCTGCATACGAGCAGTACTTC
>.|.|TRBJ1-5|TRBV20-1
CSARGPLNQPQHF
TGCAGTGCTAGGGGTCCTTTAAATCAGCCCCAGCATTTT
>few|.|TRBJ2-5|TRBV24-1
CATSDSRGSQETQYF
TGTGCCACCAGTGACTCCAGGGGAAGCCAAGAGACCCAGTACTTC
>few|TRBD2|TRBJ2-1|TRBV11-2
CASSSDSSGSSYNEQFF
TGTGCCAGCAGCTCAGACTCTAGCGGGAGCTCCTACAATGAGCAGTTCTTC
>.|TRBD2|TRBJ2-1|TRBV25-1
CASSEGLAGGPQYEQFF
TGTGCCAGCAGTGAGGGACTAGCGGGAGGCCCCCAATATGAGCAGTTCTTC
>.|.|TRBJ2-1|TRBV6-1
CASSEKYRGDEQFF
TGTGCCAGCAGTGAAAAGTATCGGGGCGATGAGCAGTTCTTC
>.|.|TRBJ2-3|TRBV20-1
CSDLPVLKVEDTQYF
TGCAGCGACCTCCCGGTCTTGAAGGTGGAAGATACGCAGTATTTT
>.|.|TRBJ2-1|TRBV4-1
CASSQGRISTNNEQFF
TGCGCCAGCAGCCAAGGCCGAATTTCGACCAACAATGAGCAGTTCTTC
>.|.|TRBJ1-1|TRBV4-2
CASSQDVGRGVTEAFF
TGTGCCAGCAGCCAAGACGTAGGCAGGGGCGTTACTGAAGCTTTCTTT
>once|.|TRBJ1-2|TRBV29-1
CSVAGHYGCTF
TGCAGCGTTGCAGGACACTATGGCTGCACCTTC
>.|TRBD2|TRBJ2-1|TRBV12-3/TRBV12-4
CASSLGGVPSNEQFF
TGTGCCAGCAGTTTGGGGGGGGTCCCCTCCAATGAGCAGTTCTTC
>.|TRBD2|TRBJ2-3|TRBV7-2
CASSYIPKLAGAGGSDTQYF
TGTGCCAGCAGCTATATCCCCAAACTAGCGGGGGCCGGGGGGTCAGATACGCAGTATTTT
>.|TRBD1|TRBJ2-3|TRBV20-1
CSARQGAVTDTQYF
TGCAGTGCTAGACAGGGGGCAGTCACAGATACGCAGTATTTT
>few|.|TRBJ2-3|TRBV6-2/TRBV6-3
CASSLLGGSGTDTQYF
TGTGCCAGCAGTCTACTGGGAGGTAGCGGCACAGATACGCAGTATTTT
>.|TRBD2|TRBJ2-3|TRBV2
CARSFSASGGADTQYF
TGTGCCAGGTCCTTTTCGGCTAGCGGGGGCGCAGATACGCAGTATTTT
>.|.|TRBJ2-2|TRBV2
CASSERSSGGPGELFF
TGTGCCAGCAGTGAAAGGTCCTCCGGAGGGCCCGGGGAGCTGTTTTTT
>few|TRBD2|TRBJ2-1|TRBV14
CASSHPPGGSYNEQFF
TGTGCCAGCAGCCACCCTCCGGGGGGTTCCTACAATGAGCAGTTCTTC
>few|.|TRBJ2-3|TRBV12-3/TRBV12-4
CASGSGRAFTDTQYF
TGTGCCAGCGGATCGGGACGGGCGTTCACAGATACGCAGTATTTT
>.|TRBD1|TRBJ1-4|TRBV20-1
CSARADRATNEKLFF
TGCAGTGCTAGAGCCGACAGGGCAACTAATGAAAAACTGTTTTTT
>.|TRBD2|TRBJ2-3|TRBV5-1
CASSAGGPTDTQYF
TGCGCCAGCAGCGCGGGGGGGCCGACAGATACGCAGTATTTT